Following are 2 T cell receptor beta chains from one sample sequenced in a study of shared clonotypes between healthy human individuals. Sequencing was performed with immunoSEQ multiplex PCR; in TCRdb, only in-frame clones are kept and a portion is missing. The repertoire holds hundreds of thousands of clones, roughly 78% seen once, with about 2% in the top ten. Material: memory CD4+ T cells sorted from blood. Noted subset: CD45RA-negative fraction. Source of these receptors: a woman aged 25-40 years in good health.

The V and J genes are TRBV2 and TRBJ1-1; no reliable D call. This CDR3 comprises 13 residues. Germline V CDR1 and CDR2: SNHLY, FYNNEI. V was pared by 4 bases and J by 1 base, with 7 bases between. The CDR3, as DNA: TGTGCCAGCAGTGGGGAAGGGAACACTGAAGCTTTCTTT. Protein product: CASSGEGNTEAFF.

The chain uses TRBV5-6 and TRBJ2-5; 7 bases fit TRBD2. CDR3 length: 16 residues. The germline CDR1 and CDR2 sequences are SGHDT and YYEEEE. The J segment lost 4 bases and the V segment lost 0 bases, leaving 9 bases of the junction unmatched. The CDR3 DNA is TGTGCCAGCAGCTTGGCATTAGGACTAGAGGCAGAGACCCAGTACTTC. Its translation is CASSLALGLEAETQYF.